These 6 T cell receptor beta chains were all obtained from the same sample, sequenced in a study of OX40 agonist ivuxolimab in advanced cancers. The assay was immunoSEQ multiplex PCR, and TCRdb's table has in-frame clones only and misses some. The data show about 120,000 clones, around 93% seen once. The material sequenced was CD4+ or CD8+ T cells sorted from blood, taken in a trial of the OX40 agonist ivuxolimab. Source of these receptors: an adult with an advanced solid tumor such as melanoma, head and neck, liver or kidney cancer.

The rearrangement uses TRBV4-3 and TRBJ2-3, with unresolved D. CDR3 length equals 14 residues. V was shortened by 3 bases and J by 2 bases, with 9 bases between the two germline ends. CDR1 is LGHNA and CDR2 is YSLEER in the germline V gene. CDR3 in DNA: TGCGCCAGCAGCCAGGACCGACACACAGATACGCAGTATTTT. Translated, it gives CASSQDRHTDTQYF.

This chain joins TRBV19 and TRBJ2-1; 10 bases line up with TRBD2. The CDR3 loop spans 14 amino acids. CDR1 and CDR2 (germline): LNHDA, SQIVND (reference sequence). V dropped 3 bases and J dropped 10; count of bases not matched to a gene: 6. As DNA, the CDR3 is TGTGCCAGTAGTATCAGCGGGAGGGCCGAAGAGCAGTTCTTC. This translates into CASSISGRAEEQFF.

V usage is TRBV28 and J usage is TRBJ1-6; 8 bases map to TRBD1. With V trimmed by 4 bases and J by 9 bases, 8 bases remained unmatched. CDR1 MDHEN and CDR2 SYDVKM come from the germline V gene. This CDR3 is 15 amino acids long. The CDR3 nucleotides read TGTGCCAGCAGTTATCCCGGGACAGGTACTTCACCCCTCCACTTT. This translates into CASSYPGTGTSPLHF. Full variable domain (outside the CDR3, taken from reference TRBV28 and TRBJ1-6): DVKVTQSSRYLVKRTGEKVFLECVQDMDHENMFWYRQDPGLGLRLIYFSYDVKMKEKGDIPEGYSVSREKKERFSLILESASTNQTSMYLCASSYPGTGTSPLHFGNGTRLTVT.

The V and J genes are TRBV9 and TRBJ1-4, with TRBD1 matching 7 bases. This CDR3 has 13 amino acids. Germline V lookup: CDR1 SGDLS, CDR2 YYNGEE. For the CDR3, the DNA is TGTTTCCCCAGGGGGGGGCGCTATGAAAAACTGTTTTTT. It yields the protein CFPRGGRYEKLFF.

This CDR3 reads CSAGTGPGNQPQHF. CDR3 sequence (DNA): TGCAGCGCGGGGACAGGGCCCGGCAATCAGCCCCAGCATTTT. V and J are TRBV29-1 and TRBJ1-5, with 9 bases lining up with TRBD1. The J segment lost 2 bases and the V segment lost 7 bases, leaving 6 bases of the junction unmatched. CDR3 length equals 14 residues. Germline V gene sequence: CDR1 SQVTM, CDR2 ANQGSEA.

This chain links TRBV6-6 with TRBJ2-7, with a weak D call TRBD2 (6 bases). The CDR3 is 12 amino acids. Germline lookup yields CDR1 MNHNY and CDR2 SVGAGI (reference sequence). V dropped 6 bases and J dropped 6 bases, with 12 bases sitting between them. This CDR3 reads CASRTTSTEQYF. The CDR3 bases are TGTGCCAGCAGGACGACTAGTACCGAGCAGTACTTC.